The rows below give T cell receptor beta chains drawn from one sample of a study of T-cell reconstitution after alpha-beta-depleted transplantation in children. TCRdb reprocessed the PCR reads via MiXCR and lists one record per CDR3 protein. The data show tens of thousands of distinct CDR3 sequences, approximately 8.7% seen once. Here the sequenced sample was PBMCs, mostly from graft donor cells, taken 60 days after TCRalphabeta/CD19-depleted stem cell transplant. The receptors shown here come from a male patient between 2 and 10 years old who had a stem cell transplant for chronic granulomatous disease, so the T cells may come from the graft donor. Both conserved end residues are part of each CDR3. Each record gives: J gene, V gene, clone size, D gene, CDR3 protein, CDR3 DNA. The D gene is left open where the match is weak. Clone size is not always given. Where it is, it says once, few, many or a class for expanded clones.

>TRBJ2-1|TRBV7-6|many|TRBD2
CASSLEASGARHEQFF
TGTGCCAGCAGCTTAGAGGCTAGCGGGGCCCGACATGAGCAGTTCTTC
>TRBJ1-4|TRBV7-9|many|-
CASSPGTHQGEKLFF
TGTGCCAGCAGCCCAGGGACCCATCAGGGTGAAAAACTGTTTTTT
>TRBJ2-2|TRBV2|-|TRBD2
CAFSFYMGLAANTGELFF
TGTGCCTTCAGTTTTTATATGGGACTAGCAGCGAACACCGGGGAGCTGTTTTTT
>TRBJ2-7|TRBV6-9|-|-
CASSYSNRQESSYEQYF
TGTGCCAGCAGTTATTCAAATAGGCAAGAGAGCTCCTACGAGCAGTACTTC
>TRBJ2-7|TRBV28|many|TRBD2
CASRLGAVGSRSSGYEQYF
TGTGCCAGCAGGCTCGGGGCAGTTGGGTCGAGATCTAGCGGTTACGAGCAGTACTTC
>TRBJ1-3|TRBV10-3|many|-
CAISESAAGNTIYF
TGTGCCATCAGTGAGTCGGCCGCTGGAAACACCATATATTTT
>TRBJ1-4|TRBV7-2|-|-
CATSGGLGEKLFF
TGTGCCACCTCCGGGGGTTTGGGTGAAAAACTGTTTTTT
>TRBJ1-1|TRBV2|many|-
CASSDRQVEAFF
TGTGCCAGCAGTGACCGACAGGTGGAAGCTTTCTTT
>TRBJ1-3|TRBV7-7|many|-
CASRPWGYSGNTIYF
TGTGCCAGCAGACCCTGGGGGTACTCTGGAAACACCATATATTTT
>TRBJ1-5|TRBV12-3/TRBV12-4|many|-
CASTSSRRVNQPQHF
TGTGCCAGCACCTCCTCCCGGAGGGTGAATCAGCCCCAGCATTTT
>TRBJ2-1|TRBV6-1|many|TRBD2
CATLAGSPYNEQFF
TGTGCCACCCTAGCGGGAAGTCCCTACAATGAGCAGTTCTTC
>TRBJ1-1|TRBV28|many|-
CASSLRGNTEAFF
TGTGCCAGCAGTTTAAGGGGGAACACTGAAGCTTTCTTT
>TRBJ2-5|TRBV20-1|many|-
CSASSYSGKETQYF
TGCAGTGCTAGTAGCTACTCTGGGAAAGAGACCCAGTACTTC
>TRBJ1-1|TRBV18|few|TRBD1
CASSPQTGLNTEAFF
TGTGCCAGCTCACCTCAGACAGGGCTGAACACTGAAGCTTTCTTT
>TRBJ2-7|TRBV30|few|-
CAWSVRVEQYF
TGTGCCTGGAGTGTCAGGGTCGAGCAGTACTTC
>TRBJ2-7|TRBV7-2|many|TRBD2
CASSQLAGIYEQYF
TGTGCCAGCAGCCAACTAGCGGGCATCTACGAGCAGTACTTC
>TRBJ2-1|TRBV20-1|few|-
CSASFGGTSYNEQFF
TGCAGTGCTAGTTTCGGCGGGACCTCCTACAATGAGCAGTTCTTC
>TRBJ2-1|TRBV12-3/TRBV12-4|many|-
CASRGDNQGNEQFF
TGTGCCAGCAGAGGAGACAACCAGGGAAATGAGCAGTTCTTC
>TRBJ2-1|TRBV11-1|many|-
CASSWYNEQFF
TGTGCCAGCAGCTGGTACAATGAGCAGTTCTTC
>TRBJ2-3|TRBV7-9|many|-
CASTGPALSTDTQYF
TGTGCCAGCACTGGTCCGGCACTGAGCACAGATACGCAGTATTTT
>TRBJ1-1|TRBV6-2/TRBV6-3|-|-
CASSPPGAANTEAFF
TGTGCCAGCAGCCCCCCCGGGGCAGCGAACACTGAAGCTTTCTTT
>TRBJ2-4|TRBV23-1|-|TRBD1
CASSPPRGQGPDLAKNIQYF
TGCGCCAGCAGTCCCCCGAGGGGACAGGGCCCCGACTTAGCCAAAAACATTCAGTACTTC
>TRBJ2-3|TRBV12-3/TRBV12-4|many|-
CASSSFAALGTDTQYF
TGTGCCAGCAGTAGTTTTGCAGCGCTAGGCACAGATACGCAGTATTTT
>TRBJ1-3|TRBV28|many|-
CASSSWASGNTIYF
TGTGCCAGCAGTTCCTGGGCCTCGGGGAACACCATATATTTT
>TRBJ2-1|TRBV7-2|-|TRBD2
CASRPGGPLYNEQFF
TGTGCCAGCAGGCCGGGAGGGCCCTTGTACAATGAGCAGTTCTTC
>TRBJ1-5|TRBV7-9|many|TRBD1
CASSLSGGANQPQHF
TGTGCCAGCAGCTTATCAGGGGGAGCAAATCAGCCCCAGCATTTT
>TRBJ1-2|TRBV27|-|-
CASSYGDNYSYTF
TGTGCCAGCAGTTACGGGGATAACTATAGCTACACCTTC
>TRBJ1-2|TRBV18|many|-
CASSPSPTGIYGYTF
TGTGCCAGCTCACCATCCCCGACGGGAATATATGGCTACACCTTC
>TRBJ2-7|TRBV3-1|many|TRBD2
CASSPGLAGAREQYF
TGTGCCAGCAGCCCGGGACTAGCGGGAGCGAGGGAGCAGTACTTC
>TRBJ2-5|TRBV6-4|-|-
CASSDWRDGTGTQETQYF
TGTGCCAGCAGTGACTGGCGGGACGGCACGGGAACACAAGAGACCCAGTACTTC
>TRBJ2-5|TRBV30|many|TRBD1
CAWRPLDRVQVKTQYF
TGTGCCTGGAGACCCCTAGACAGGGTACAGGTGAAGACCCAGTACTTC
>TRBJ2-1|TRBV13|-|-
CASSLRSRSSYNEQFF
TGTGCCAGCAGCTTAAGAAGCCGGAGCTCCTACAATGAGCAGTTCTTC
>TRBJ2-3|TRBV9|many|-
CASSAARSLTDTQYF
TGTGCCAGCAGCGCCGCGCGCTCCCTCACAGATACGCAGTATTTT
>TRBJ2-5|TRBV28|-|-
CASRPGETQYF
TGTGCCAGCAGACCCGGCGAGACCCAGTACTTC
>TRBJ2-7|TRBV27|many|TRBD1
CASSFGQDYEQYF
TGTGCCAGCAGTTTCGGACAGGATTACGAGCAGTACTTC
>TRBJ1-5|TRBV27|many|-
CASSFNKGQPQHF
TGTGCCAGCAGTTTTAATAAAGGGCAGCCCCAGCATTTT
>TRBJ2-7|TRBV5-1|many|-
CASSPQRYEQYF
TGCGCCAGCAGCCCGCAGAGATACGAGCAGTACTTC
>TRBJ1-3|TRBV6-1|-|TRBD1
CASRPRDRSVNTIYF
TGTGCCAGCAGGCCCAGGGACAGGAGTGTAAACACCATATATTTT
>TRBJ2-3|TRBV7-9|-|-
CASSLGMDWSTDTQYF
TGTGCCAGCAGCTTAGGGATGGATTGGAGCACAGATACGCAGTATTTT
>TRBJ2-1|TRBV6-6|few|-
CASSYRGVNEQFF
TGTGCCAGCAGTTACCGCGGGGTAAATGAGCAGTTCTTC
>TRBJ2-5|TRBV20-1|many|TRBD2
CSASRTSGRSGETQYF
TGCAGTGCTAGTAGGACTAGCGGACGATCCGGGGAGACCCAGTACTTC
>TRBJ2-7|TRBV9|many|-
CASSVATGATYEQYF
TGTGCCAGCAGCGTAGCAACGGGAGCAACCTACGAGCAGTACTTC
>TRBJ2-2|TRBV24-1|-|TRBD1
CAASDLPRLGPGQAFTGELFF
TGTGCCGCCAGTGATTTGCCCCGGTTAGGTCCGGGACAGGCGTTCACCGGGGAGCTGTTTTTT
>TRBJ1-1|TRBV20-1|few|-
CSARETTPGVAFF
TGCAGTGCTAGAGAAACAACACCTGGGGTAGCTTTCTTT
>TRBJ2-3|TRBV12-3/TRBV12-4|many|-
CASTPGLLGGQGQYF
TGTGCCAGCACCCCCGGCTTACTGGGCGGTCAGGGGCAGTATTTT
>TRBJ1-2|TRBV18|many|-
CASSPPGTGYTF
TGTGCCAGCTCACCACCAGGGACTGGCTACACCTTC
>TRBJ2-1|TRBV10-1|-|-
CASSGRTGSSYNEQFF
TGCGCCAGCAGTGGAAGGACTGGGAGCTCCTACAATGAGCAGTTCTTC
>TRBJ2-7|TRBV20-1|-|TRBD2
CSARGAKRTSGLDEQYF
TGCAGTGCTAGGGGTGCGAAACGGACTAGCGGGCTTGACGAGCAGTACTTC